This entry concerns a single T cell receptor (beta chain). It lacks a known antigen. The record has no base qualities; no much larger clone is one base away. Each donor gave one peripheral blood draw, averaging about 120 mL, which was collected into heparinised tubes. A BD FACSAria II was used to sort naive, central memory, regulatory and stem cell-like memory CD4+ T cells with a panel that included CD45RO, CCR7, CD25, CD127, CD95 and CD27. All sorted populations exceeded 98% purity. Right away, PBMCs were isolated by Lymphoprep density gradient centrifugation and were stained directly, with no culture step. Samples were stained and sorted in pairs, with one healthy donor and one patient per experiment, so that batch effects were minimized. The entry originates in a study of beta chain features in type 1 diabetes listed by TCRdb under 2018. Some background on the complete study: Mean age, gender distribution, total cell number and subset yield were not different between patients and healthy donors. A total of 100 million to 140 million sorted cells were examined across all samples, and the number of cells per subset was strongly correlated with RNA yield. Naive and central memory subsets were obtained from all 30 or so donors, but regulatory and stem cell-like memory subsets were isolated from only 8 patients and about eight healthy donors. In the study, TCRB repertoires of sorted circulating CD4+ T cell subsets from recently diagnosed type 1 diabetes patients were compared with those of matched healthy donors. General study outcomes and caveats: At VDJ recombination sites, patients with type 1 diabetes made fewer insertions and deleted more nucleotides, a pattern implying thymic rearrangement abnormalities. Because cDNA was sequenced instead of genomic DNA, highly expressing activated cells could be over-represented, though the groups showed no difference in activation or CD3 levels. Only small numbers of individuals were included in the HLA sub-analyses, which left unresolved whether HLA type had any influence on TCRB rearrangement. Shorter templates might have been favored by PCR, but patient and control samples were amplified and corrected together, so both groups would have been affected equally by any skew. In all four CD4+ subsets, TCRB CDR3 length was moderately but significantly shorter in type 1 diabetes patients. Naive, central memory and regulatory TCRB repertoires appeared to be more similar among patients than among healthy donors.

The entire isolated RNA was reverse transcribed using the High Capacity cDNA Reverse Transcription Kit, and thus expressed TCRB transcripts were sequenced. For stem cell-like memory T cell samples, survey-depth immunoSEQ sequencing was used, averaging approximately 910,000 total reads per sample. Sorted cells were lysed in RLT buffer, and RNA was extracted using DNase-treated RNeasy Micro or Mini kits according to cell number. To prevent cross-contamination, every cell subset was processed on its own, while patient and healthy donor samples were processed together. Using the immunoSEQ multiplex PCR, TCRB sequences were amplified from cDNA into 87-bp fragments spanning the CDR3 region. Sequencing of the amplicons was performed on the Illumina HiSeq platform. On the authors' methods: PCR bias was computationally corrected using synthetic template baselines, reads within Hamming distance 2 were collapsed, and singletons that could not be merged were discarded. By aligning reads against IMGT, V, D and J genes, CDR3 length, and insertions or deletions at six rearrangement sites were assigned. Within each subset, clonotype counts were normalized to the number of sorted cells before true diversity and Gini coefficients were calculated with the tcR R package. Repertoire sharing was quantified using the overlap coefficient calculated on TCRB nucleotide sequences. The immuneACCESS repertoire file appears here via TCRdb, limited to in-frame rearrangements. These files lack a portion of the clones; in checked studies, under half of the deficit traces to unresolved V genes, and the cause of the others is not known. That table gives V, J and clone size, and the DNA gave D and trimming. The sample contains around 21,000 clones, 50% of them found a single time. The top ten clones comprise about 0.43% of the sample.

Sequences LGHNA (CDR1) and YSLEER (CDR2) are obtained from the germline V gene. Trimming leaves V shorter by 3 bases and J shorter by 5 bases, with the junction holding 4 bases beyond the gene matches. The CDR3 goes from the cysteine to the phenylalanine over 14 residues. The read is trimmed to its CDR3 DNA, 42 bases read in frame from base 1. The TCR sequence derives from a man aged 18 to 29 in good health. The rearrangement combines TRBV4-3 with TRBJ1-1; 9 bases in the middle match TRBD1. Specimen: stem cell memory CD4+ T cells from blood. The cell subset or site label, read with the paper, signifies: stem cell-like memory CD4+ T cells. Here the CDR3 is given as CASSQDRGLTEAFF. The nucleotide sequence is TGCGCCAGCAGCCAGGACAGGGGATTAACTGAAGCTTTCTTT.